The source of this T cell receptor beta chain is a study of T cells in women clearing cervical HPV infection. Average input was around 1,100 ng genomic DNA for immunoSEQ TCR beta CDR3 amplification. Assay: immunoSEQ multiplex PCR; the TCRdb copy retains only in-frame clones and omits some. This sample carries tens of thousands of clones, with roughly 9.1% going to the ten biggest clones. Trimming took 8 bases from V and 0 from J; bases not matched to a gene: 1. The CDR3 spans 13 residues. Germline CDR1 reads MNHEY; CDR2 reads SVGEGT. About this clone: The DNA ends 3 residues before the CDR3 does, and the rest of the CDR3 is filled in from the germline J gene.

The receptor comes from a woman between 18 and 70 years old with a cervical HPV16 infection that either progressed to CIN3+ or cleared (not recorded which). V usage is TRBV6-2 or TRBV6-3 and J usage is TRBJ1-2; 9 bases map to TRBD1. The sequenced material came from blood buffy coat. The CDR3 loop reads CASWTGANYGYTF. The sequenced part of the CDR3 DNA is TGTGCCAGCTGGACAGGGGCTAACTATGGC.